This TCR beta chain was sequenced for a study of T cell clones after liver transplantation. Study details: TCRbeta sequencing after a pre-transplant mixed lymphocyte reaction identified graft-donor-reactive clones, later tracked in post-transplant blood.

Whole-study results and caveats: Low donor cell numbers restricted donor-reactive repertoire measurement in two subjects.

The repertoire was sequenced with immunoSEQ multiplex PCR; TCRdb's copy has only in-frame clones and lacks some. The sample holds 55,000 to 80,000 clones; about 92% are singletons and the top ten take about 2.5%. Comment on this clone: Its antigen is as yet unknown.

Per the germline V gene, CDR1 is LGHNT and CDR2 is FRNRAP. V was pared by 6 bases and J by 4 bases, with 10 bases of the junction left unmatched. The CDR3 totals 16 residues. V is TRBV12-5 and J is TRBJ1-3; 9 nucleotides agree with TRBD1. The sample was CD4+ T cells from blood, taken before liver transplant. This clonotype was obtained from a human donor who received a liver transplant. The CDR3: CASGTTGGIFGNTIYF. The DNA for the CDR3 is TGTGCTAGTGGGACAACAGGGGGCATCTTCGGAAACACCATATATTTT. Together with reference TRBV12-5 and TRBJ1-3, the CDR3 gives the full variable domain: DARVTQTPRHKVTEMGQEVTMRCQPILGHNTVFWYRQTMMQGLELLAYFRNRAPLDDSGMPKDRFSAEMPDATLATLKIQPSEPRDSAVYFCASGTTGGIFGNTIYFGEGSWLTVV.